The sample holds a few counts of the clone carrying this T cell receptor (beta chain). Its matching antigen is unknown. The sample originates from a study of vaccination effects on CD4 cells after COVID-19. Following 10 days of culture, CD4+ T cells were isolated. Two-dose BNT162b2 or mRNA-1273 vaccination was given to participants. Having tested negative for nucleocapsid antibodies, the vaccine recipients showed no prior SARS-CoV-2 infection. Looked up from germline, CDR1 is SQVTM and CDR2 is ANQGSEA. CDR3 length: 14 amino acids. The V gene lost 8 bases and the J gene lost 5 bases, with 19 bases spanning the gap. Assay: immunoSEQ multiplex PCR; the TCRdb copy retains only in-frame clones and omits some. Of 66,000 or so clones listed, 70% to 85% were seen once; the top ten hold about 2.2%.

Sample: CD4+ T cells from PBMCs cultured without peptide, taken after COVID-19 vaccination. This chain connects TRBV29-1 to TRBJ2-1; D call uncertain. This TCR derives from a human donor who received a COVID-19 vaccine. The CDR3 is CSSTRSGSDNEQFF. CDR3 DNA sequence: TGCAGCTCCACTCGTAGTGGGTCGGACAATGAGCAGTTCTTC.